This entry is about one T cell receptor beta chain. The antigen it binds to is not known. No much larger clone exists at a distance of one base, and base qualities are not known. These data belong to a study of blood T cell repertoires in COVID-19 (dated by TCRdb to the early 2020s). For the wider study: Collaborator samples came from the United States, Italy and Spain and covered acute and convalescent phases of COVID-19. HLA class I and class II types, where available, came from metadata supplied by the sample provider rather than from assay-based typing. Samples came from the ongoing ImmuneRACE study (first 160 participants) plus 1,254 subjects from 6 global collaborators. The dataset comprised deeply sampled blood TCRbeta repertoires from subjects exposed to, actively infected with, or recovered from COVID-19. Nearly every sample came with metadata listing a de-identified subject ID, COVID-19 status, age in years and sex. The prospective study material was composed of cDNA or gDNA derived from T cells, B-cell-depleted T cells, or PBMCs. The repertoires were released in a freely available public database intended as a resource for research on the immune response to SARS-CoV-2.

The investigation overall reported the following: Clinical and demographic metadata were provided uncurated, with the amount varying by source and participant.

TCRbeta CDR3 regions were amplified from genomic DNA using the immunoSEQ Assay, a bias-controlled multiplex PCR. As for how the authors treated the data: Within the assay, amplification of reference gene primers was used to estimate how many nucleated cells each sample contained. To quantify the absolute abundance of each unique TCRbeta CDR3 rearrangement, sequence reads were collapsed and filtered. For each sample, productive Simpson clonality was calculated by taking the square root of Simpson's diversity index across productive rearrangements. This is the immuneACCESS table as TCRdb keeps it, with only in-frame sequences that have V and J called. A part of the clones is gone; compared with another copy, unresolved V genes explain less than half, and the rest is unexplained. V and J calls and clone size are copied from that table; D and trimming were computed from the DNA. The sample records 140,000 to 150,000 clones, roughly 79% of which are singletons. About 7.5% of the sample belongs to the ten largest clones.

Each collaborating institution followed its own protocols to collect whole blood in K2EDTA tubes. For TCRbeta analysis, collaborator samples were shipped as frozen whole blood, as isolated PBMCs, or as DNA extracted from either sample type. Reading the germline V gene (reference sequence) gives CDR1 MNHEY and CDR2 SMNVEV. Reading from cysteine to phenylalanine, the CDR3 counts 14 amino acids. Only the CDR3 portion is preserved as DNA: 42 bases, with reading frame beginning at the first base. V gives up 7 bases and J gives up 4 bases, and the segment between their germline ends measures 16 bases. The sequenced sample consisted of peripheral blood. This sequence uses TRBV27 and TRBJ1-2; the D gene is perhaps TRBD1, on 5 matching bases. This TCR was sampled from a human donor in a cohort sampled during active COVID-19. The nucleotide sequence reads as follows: TGTGCCAGCAAAACTGCAGGGTCGGTCTATGGCTACACCTTC. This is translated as CASKTAGSVYGYTF.